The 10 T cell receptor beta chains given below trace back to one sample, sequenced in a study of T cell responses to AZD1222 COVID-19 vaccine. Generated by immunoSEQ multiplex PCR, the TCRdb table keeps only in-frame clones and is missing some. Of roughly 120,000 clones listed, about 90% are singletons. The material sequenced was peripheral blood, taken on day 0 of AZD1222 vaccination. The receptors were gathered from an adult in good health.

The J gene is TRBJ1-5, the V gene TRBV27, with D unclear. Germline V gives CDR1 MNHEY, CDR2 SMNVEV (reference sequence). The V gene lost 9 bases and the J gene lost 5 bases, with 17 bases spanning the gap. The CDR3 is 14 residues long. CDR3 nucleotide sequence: TGTGCCAGTAGAAACCTAGAGGGATATCAGCCCCAGCATTTT. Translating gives CASRNLEGYQPQHF.

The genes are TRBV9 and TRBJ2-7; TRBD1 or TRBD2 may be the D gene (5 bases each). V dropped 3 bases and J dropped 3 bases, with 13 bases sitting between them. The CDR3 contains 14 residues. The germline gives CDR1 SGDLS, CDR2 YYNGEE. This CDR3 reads CASSEGTAIYEQYF. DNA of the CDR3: TGTGCCAGCAGCGAGGGGACGGCTATCTACGAGCAGTACTTC.

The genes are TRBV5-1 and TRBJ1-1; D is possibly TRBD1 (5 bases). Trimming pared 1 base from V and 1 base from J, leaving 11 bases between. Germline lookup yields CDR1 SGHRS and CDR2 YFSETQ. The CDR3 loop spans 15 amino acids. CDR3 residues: CASSLSVGQNTEAFF. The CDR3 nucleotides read TGCGCCAGCAGCTTGTCCGTGGGGCAGAACACTGAAGCTTTCTTT.

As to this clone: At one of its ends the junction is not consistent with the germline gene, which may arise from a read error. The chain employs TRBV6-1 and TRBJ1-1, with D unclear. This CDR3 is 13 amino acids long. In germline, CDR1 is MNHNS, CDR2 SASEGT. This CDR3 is CASGDKPNTEAFF. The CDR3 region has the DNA TGTGCCAGCGGTGACAAACCGAACACTGAAGCTTTCTTT.

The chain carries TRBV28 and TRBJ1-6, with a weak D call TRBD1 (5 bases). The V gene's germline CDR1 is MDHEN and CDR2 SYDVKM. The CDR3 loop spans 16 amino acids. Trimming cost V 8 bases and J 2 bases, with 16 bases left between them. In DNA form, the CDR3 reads TGTGCCAGCCGGGAGGAAGGGGATACCTATAATTCACCCCTCCACTTT. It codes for CASREEGDTYNSPLHF.

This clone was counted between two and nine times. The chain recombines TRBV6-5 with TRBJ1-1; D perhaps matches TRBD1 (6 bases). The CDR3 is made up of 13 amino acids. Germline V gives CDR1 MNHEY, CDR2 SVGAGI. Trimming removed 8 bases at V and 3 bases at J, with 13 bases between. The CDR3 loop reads CASGGGHHTEAFF. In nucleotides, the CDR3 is TGTGCCAGCGGAGGGGGGCACCACACTGAAGCTTTCTTT.

CDR3 bases: TGTGCCAGCAGCTTTGGGCAGGGCGCTGAAGCTTTCTTT. It specifies CASSFGQGAEAFF. The chain is built from TRBV7-9 and TRBJ1-1; D might be TRBD1 (5 bases). The germline V gene encodes CDR1 SEHNR and CDR2 FQNEAQ (reference sequence). The CDR3 contains 13 residues. Trimming removed 3 bases at V and 6 bases at J, with 11 bases between.

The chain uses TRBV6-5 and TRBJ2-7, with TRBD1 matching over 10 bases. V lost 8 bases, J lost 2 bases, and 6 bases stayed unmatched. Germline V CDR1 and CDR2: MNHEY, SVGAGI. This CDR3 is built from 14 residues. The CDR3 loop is CASEVDRGAYEQYF. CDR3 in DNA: TGTGCCAGCGAAGTGGACAGGGGGGCCTACGAGCAGTACTTC.

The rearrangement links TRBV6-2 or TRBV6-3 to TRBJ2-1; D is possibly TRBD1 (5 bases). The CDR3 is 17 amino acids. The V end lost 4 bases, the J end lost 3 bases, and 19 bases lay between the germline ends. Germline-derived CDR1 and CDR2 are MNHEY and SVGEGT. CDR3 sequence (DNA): TGTGCCAGCAGTTTGCTCCTATCAGGGTTTAACTACAATGAGCAGTTCTTC. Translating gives CASSLLLSGFNYNEQFF.

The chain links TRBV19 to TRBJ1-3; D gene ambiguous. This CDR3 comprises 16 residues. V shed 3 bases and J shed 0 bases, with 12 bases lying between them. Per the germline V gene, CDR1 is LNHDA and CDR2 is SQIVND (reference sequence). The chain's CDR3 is CASSIPAGPSGNTIYF. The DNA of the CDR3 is TGTGCCAGTAGTATCCCCGCCGGGCCCTCTGGAAACACCATATATTTT.